This TCR beta chain was sequenced in a study of T cell repertoires in cytomegalovirus infection. Study background: Carrying CMV and the relevant HLA type showed in public TCR beta signatures. Study-wide results and caveats: There were carriers of CMV plus the relevant HLA, and cumulative public TCR beta family frequency identified them. Within the response measured ex vivo, HLA-C-restricted CMV-specific TCR beta clonotypes were dominant.

Turning to this clonotype: Its antigen remains unknown. The junction shows a germline mismatch at one end, possibly a read error.

Per germline, CDR1 LNHDA and CDR2 SQIVND (reference sequence). The CDR3 covers 14 residues. TCRdb itself ran the reads through MiXCR, one entry per CDR3 protein. The data contain roughly 640,000 distinct CDR3 sequences, roughly 26% of them singletons. Sequencing input: CD8+ T cells from PBMCs. This sequence joins TRBV19 and TRBJ2-2, with 8 nucleotides matching TRBD1. This clonotype originated in a human donor in good health (CMV status not recorded). Some clones in this sample may be carry-over from other donors' samples. For the CDR3, the DNA is TGTGCCAGTAGCTGGACAGGGAATACCGGGGCGCTGTTTTTT. Protein product: CASSWTGNTGALFF.